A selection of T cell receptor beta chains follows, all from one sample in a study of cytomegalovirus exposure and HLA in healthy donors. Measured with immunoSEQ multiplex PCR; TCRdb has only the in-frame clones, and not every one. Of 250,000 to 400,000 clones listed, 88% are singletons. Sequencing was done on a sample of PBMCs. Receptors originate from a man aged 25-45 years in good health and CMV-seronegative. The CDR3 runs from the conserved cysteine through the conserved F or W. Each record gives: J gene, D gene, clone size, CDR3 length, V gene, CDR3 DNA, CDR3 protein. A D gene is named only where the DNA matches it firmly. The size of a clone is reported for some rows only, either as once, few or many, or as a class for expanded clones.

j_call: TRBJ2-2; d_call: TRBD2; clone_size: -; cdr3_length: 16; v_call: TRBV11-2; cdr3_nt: TGTGCCAGCAGTTCTAGCGGGGGGGTGAACACCGGGGAGCTGTTTTTT; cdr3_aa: CASSSSGGVNTGELFF
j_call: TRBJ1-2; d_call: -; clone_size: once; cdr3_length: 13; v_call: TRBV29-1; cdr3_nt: TGCAGCTTCCGGTCGCCAGGATCTTATGGCTACACCTTC; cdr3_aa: CSFRSPGSYGYTF
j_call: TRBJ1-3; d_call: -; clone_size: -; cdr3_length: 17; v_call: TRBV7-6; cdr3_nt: TGTGCCAGCAGCTTAGCTACAGGGTGGATCTCTGGAAACACCATATATTTT; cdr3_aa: CASSLATGWISGNTIYF
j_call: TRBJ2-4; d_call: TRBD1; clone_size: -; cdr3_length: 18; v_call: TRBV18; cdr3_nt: TGTGCCAGCTCACCACCACGGACAGGGACAAAAGCCAAAAACATTCAGTACTTC; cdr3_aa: CASSPPRTGTKAKNIQYF
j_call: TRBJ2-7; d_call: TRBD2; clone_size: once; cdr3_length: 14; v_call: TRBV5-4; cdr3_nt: TGTGCCAGCAGCTTTAGCGGGGGCACCTACGAGCAGTACTTC; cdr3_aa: CASSFSGGTYEQYF
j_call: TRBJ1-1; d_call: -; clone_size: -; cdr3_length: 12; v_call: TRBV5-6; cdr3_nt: TGTGCCAGCAGCTTGGTTGGGACAGAAGCTTTCTTT; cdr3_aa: CASSLVGTEAFF
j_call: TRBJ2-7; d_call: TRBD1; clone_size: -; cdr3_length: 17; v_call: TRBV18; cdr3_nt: TGTGCCAGCTCACCGCTCAGGACAGGGGCACTTGGATACGAGCAGTACTTC; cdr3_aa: CASSPLRTGALGYEQYF
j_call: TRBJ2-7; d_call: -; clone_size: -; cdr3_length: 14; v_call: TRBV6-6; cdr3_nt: TGTGCCAGCAGGCCGTGGGGGGACGGCGACGAGCAGTACTTC; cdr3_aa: CASRPWGDGDEQYF
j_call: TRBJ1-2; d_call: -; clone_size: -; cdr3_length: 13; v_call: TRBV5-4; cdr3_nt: TGTGCCAGCAGCCTAAGGGGCCGCTATGGCTACACCTTC; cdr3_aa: CASSLRGRYGYTF
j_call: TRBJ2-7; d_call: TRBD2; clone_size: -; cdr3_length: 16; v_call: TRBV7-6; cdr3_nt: TGTGCCAGCAGCACCCGACTAGCGGGGGTCCCCTACGAGCAGTACTTC; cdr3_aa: CASSTRLAGVPYEQYF
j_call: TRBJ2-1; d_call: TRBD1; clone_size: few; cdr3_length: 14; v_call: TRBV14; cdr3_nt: TGTGCCAGCAGCCAAACGACAGGGGACAATGAGCAGTTCTTC; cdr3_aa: CASSQTTGDNEQFF
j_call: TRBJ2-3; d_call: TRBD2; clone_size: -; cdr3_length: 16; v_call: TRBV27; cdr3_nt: TGTGCCAGCAGTTTAGTGCGGGGGGCCCGCACAGATACGCAGTATTTT; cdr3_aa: CASSLVRGARTDTQYF